One sample yielded the 31 T cell receptor beta chains listed below, sequenced in a study of T cell repertoires in cytomegalovirus infection. No antigens are known for them. TCRdb independently ran MiXCR on the reads; one entry per CDR3 protein. This table has approximately 910,000 distinct CDR3 sequences, 31% appearing once. Sequencing was performed on cultured CD8+ T cells from PBMCs, taken from culture after CMV antigen stimulation. All receptors come from a human donor in good health (CMV status not recorded). Some clones in this sample may be carry-over from other donors' samples.

Only a few counts were recorded for this clonotype. The chain is built from TRBV6-4 and TRBJ2-1; 7 nucleotides line up with TRBD2. Germline lookup yields CDR1 MRHNA and CDR2 SNTAGT. CDR3 length: 16 residues. The CDR3 nucleotides are TGTCAAAAAGCGGGGCTCAATACCCGCTCCTACAATGAGCAGTTCTTC. This gives the protein CQKAGLNTRSYNEQFF.

The sample holds a few counts of this clonotype. The chain has TRBV7-9 and TRBJ1-5, with a possible D match to TRBD1 (5 bases). Trimming left V 5 bases short and J 8 bases short, with 10 bases between. The CDR3 contains 12 residues. CDR1 is SEHNR, CDR2 FQNEAQ, per germline (reference sequence). The CDR3 region is CASSHGAEPQHF. The CDR3 DNA reads TGTGCCAGCAGCCACGGGGCTGAGCCCCAGCATTTT.

The chain uses TRBV14 and TRBJ2-7, with D tentatively TRBD1 (6 bases). V lost 3 bases and J 0 bases, leaving 15 bases between the germline ends. Per the germline V gene, CDR1 is SGHDN and CDR2 is FVKESK. This CDR3 region has 16 residues. The chain's CDR3 is CASSQGTFGLSYEQYF. CDR3 sequence (DNA): TGTGCCAGCAGCCAGGGGACATTCGGCCTCTCCTACGAGCAGTACTTC. Complete variable domain (other parts from reference TRBV14 and TRBJ2-7): EAGVTQFPSHSVIEKGQTVTLRCDPISGHDNLYWYRRVMGKEIKFLLHFVKESKQDESGMPNNRFLAERTGGTYSTLKVQPAELEDSGVYFCASSQGTFGLSYEQYFGPGTRLTVT.

The chain joins TRBV12-3 or TRBV12-4 to TRBJ2-6; D remains unclear. V dropped 8 bases and J dropped 2 bases, with 13 bases sitting between them. This CDR3 is 15 amino acids long. Here the CDR3 reads CASLGLSPGANVLTF. The CDR3 DNA reads TGTGCCAGCCTTGGGCTATCACCTGGGGCCAACGTCCTGACTTTC.

This chain uses TRBV15 with TRBJ2-2; 9 nucleotides match TRBD2. The junction had 9 bases not matched to a gene; V was cut back by 2 bases and J by 2 bases. Germline CDR1 is LNHNV and CDR2 is YYDKDF (reference sequence). CDR3 length: 18 residues. In DNA form, the CDR3 reads TGTGCCACCAGCAGATCAGAGAGTGGGACTAGCAACACCGGGGAGCTGTTTTTT. Translation: CATSRSESGTSNTGELFF.

This clonotype was recorded at least ten times. The chain employs TRBV5-6 and TRBJ2-1, with D unresolved. Germline V gene lookup returns CDR1 SGHDT and CDR2 YYEEEE. Trimming shortened V by 3 bases and J by 9 bases, and 16 bases separated the two germline ends. The CDR3 consists of 14 residues. The CDR3 loop reads CASSWGRPVSEQFF. CDR3 DNA sequence: TGTGCCAGCAGCTGGGGTCGACCCGTATCTGAGCAGTTCTTC.

The chain employs TRBV6-2 or TRBV6-3 and TRBJ2-5, with TRBD2 identical over 8 bases. CDR1 and CDR2 (germline): MNHEY, SVGEGT. This CDR3 region has 17 residues. V shed 2 bases and J 2 bases; nucleotides not matched to a gene: 10. CDR3 nucleotides: TGTGCCAGCAGTTACACGTCCCAGCGGGGGCCACAAGAGACCCAGTACTTC. This codes for CASSYTSQRGPQETQYF.

This chain connects TRBV6-4 to TRBJ2-1; D may be TRBD2 (7 bases). Germline V gives CDR1 MRHNA, CDR2 SNTAGT. The CDR3 loop spans 15 amino acids. V lost 0 bases and J lost 8, with 14 bases in between. The CDR3 is CASSDSWRGLDEQFF. CDR3 coding DNA: TGTGCCAGCAGTGACTCGTGGCGGGGGCTCGATGAGCAGTTCTTC.

This clonotype was seen ten or more times. The rearrangement uses TRBV7-9 and TRBJ2-4; a weak D match, TRBD2 (6 bases). Trimming removed 6 bases at V and 2 bases at J, with 20 bases between. Germline loops: CDR1 SEHNR, CDR2 FQNEAQ (reference sequence). CDR3 size: 17 residues. CDR3 loop: CASSTGDGGKTKNIQYF. CDR3 nucleotide sequence: TGTGCCAGCAGTACCGGGGATGGCGGGAAAACCAAAAACATTCAGTACTTC. The full variable domain, rest sourced from reference TRBV7-9 and TRBJ2-4, is DTGVSQNPRHKITKRGQNVTFRCDPISEHNRLYWYRQTLGQGPEFLTYFQNEAQLEKSRLLSDRFSAERPKGSFSTLEIQRTEQGDSAMYLCASSTGDGGKTKNIQYFGAGTRLSVL.

The chain links TRBV7-6 to TRBJ2-1; the match to TRBD2 covers 9 bases. The CDR3 extends over 14 amino acids. J gave up 7 bases and V 2 bases, and 3 bases lay outside the gene matches. Germline assignment: CDR1 SGHVS and CDR2 FNYEAQ. This CDR3 reads CASSLPTSGNEQFF. The CDR3 nucleotides are TGTGCCAGCAGCTTACCGACTAGCGGTAATGAGCAGTTCTTC.

In its sample, this clonotype was seen a few times. The chain employs TRBV7-9 and TRBJ2-3, with 10 bases that match TRBD1. This CDR3 is 14 amino acids long. The ends lost 5 bases at V and 5 bases at J; junction bases unmatched: 4. Germline lookup yields CDR1 SEHNR and CDR2 FQNEAQ (reference sequence). In DNA form, the CDR3 reads TGTGCCAGCAGCCCGGGGGACAGGGGAGATACGCAGTATTTT. Protein: CASSPGDRGDTQYF. The full variable domain, completed using reference TRBV7-9 and TRBJ2-3, is DTGVSQNPRHKITKRGQNVTFRCDPISEHNRLYWYRQTLGQGPEFLTYFQNEAQLEKSRLLSDRFSAERPKGSFSTLEIQRTEQGDSAMYLCASSPGDRGDTQYFGPGTRLTVL.

The chain joins TRBV7-6 to TRBJ1-2; tentative D call: TRBD1 (5 bases). The CDR3 sequence is 13 residues long. Between the trimmed V and J ends, which lost 5 bases and 8 bases, there was a span of 15 bases. Germline lookup yields CDR1 SGHVS and CDR2 FNYEAQ. The CDR3 region is CASSPSTGGGYTF. Written as DNA, the CDR3 is TGTGCCAGCAGCCCCTCGACGGGGGGAGGCTACACCTTC. Full variable domain (outside the CDR3, taken from reference TRBV7-6 and TRBJ1-2): GAGVSQSPRYKVTKRGQDVALRCDPISGHVSLYWYRQALGQGPEFLTYFNYEAQQDKSGLPNDRFSAERPEGSISTLTIQRTEQRDSAMYRCASSPSTGGGYTFGSGTRLTVV.

The J gene is TRBJ1-2, the V gene TRBV10-3; D not certain. With 0 bases removed from V and 3 bases from J, the gap between germline ends came to 5 bases. The CDR3 is 13 amino acids. Looked up from germline, CDR1 is ENHRY and CDR2 is SYGVKD. CDR3 region: CAISESADYGYTF. CDR3 DNA: TGTGCCATCAGTGAGTCGGCAGACTATGGCTACACCTTC.

This clonotype was picked up a small number of times. V is TRBV18 and J is TRBJ2-7; D gene ambiguous. Per germline, CDR1 KGHSH and CDR2 LQKENI. The CDR3 totals 13 residues. Deletions cut 6 bases from V and 4 bases from J, with 13 bases between. CDR3 DNA sequence: TGTGCCAGCTCCCCCCACGTCCGGTACGAGCAGTACGTC. The encoded protein is CASSPHVRYEQYV.

This clonotype was counted only a few times. The V gene is TRBV7-3, the J gene TRBJ2-4, with a possible D match to TRBD1 (5 bases). Per germline, CDR1 SGHTA and CDR2 FQGTGA. This CDR3 comprises 15 residues. Trimming left V 3 bases short and J 6 bases short, with 15 bases between. In nucleotides, the CDR3 is TGTGCCAGCAGCTTTTTAGCCGGACACCCAAACATTCAGTACTTC. It codes for CASSFLAGHPNIQYF.

The gene calls are TRBV29-1 and TRBJ2-1, with 11 bases identical to TRBD2. Trimming at V came to 1 base and at J to 0 bases, leaving 5 bases not matched to a gene. CDR3 size: 17 residues. Germline-derived CDR1 and CDR2 are SQVTM and ANQGSEA. CDR3 nucleotides: TGCAGCGTTGAAGGGGCTAGCGGGGGGCGCTCCTACAATGAGCAGTTCTTC. This codes for CSVEGASGGRSYNEQFF.

This clonotype was seen only a few times. The chain combines TRBV19 with TRBJ1-1; 7 nucleotides match TRBD1. V was clipped by 5 bases and J by 5 bases; unmatched bases: 11. Germline V gene lookup returns CDR1 LNHDA and CDR2 SQIVND (reference sequence). This CDR3 has 15 amino acids. CDR3 DNA sequence: TGTGCCAGTAGTTTTATAGGGGGCACTGGTACTGAAGCTTTCTTT. This gives the protein CASSFIGGTGTEAFF.

CDR3 residues: CASSGSLSYEQYF. The CDR3 nucleotides are TGTGCCAGCAGTGGGTCGCTCTCCTACGAGCAGTACTTC. The rearrangement joins TRBV6-2 or TRBV6-3 to TRBJ2-7; D remains ambiguous. In germline, CDR1 is MNHEY, CDR2 SVGEGT. The CDR3 extends over 13 amino acids. V lost 5 bases and J lost 0, with 8 bases in between.

Concerning this clonotype: Sequence at one end of the junction differs from germline and may be a read error. The rearrangement joins TRBV7-6 to TRBJ2-5; 8 positions agree with TRBD1. The CDR3 length is 14 residues. Looked up from germline, CDR1 is SGHVS and CDR2 is FNYEAQ. The chain's CDR3 is CVSSPNRGQETQYF. For the CDR3, the DNA is TGTGTCAGCAGCCCAAACAGGGGGCAAGAGACCCAGTACTTC.

This chain joins TRBV6-6 and TRBJ2-7, with D perhaps assigned TRBD1 or TRBD2 (6 bases each). In germline, CDR1 is MNHNY, CDR2 SVGAGI (reference sequence). Trimming removed 0 bases at V and 4 bases at J, with 10 bases between. The CDR3 runs to 14 residues. CDR3 sequence (DNA): TGTGCCAGCAGTTACTCGGAGGGGGATTACGAGCAGTACGTC. This translates into CASSYSEGDYEQYV.

Remarks on this clonotype: A junction boundary mismatches the germline segment, possibly from a read error. V usage is TRBV7-4 and J usage is TRBJ2-1; 13 bases are a match to TRBD2. CDR1 is SGHVT, CDR2 SQSDAQ, per germline. The length of the CDR3 is 21 residues. DNA for the CDR3: TGTACCAGCAGCTCATCCAGTGGGACTAGCGGGGTCCGAATCTCCTACAATGAGCAGTTCTTC. Amino acids: CTSSSSSGTSGVRISYNEQFF.

The J gene is TRBJ2-3, the V gene TRBV7-8, with TRBD1 matching 9 bases. Trimming at V came to 4 bases and at J to 6 bases, leaving 5 bases not matched to a gene. Germline loops: CDR1 SGHVS, CDR2 FQNEAQ. The CDR3 totals 14 residues. This chain's CDR3 is CASSYEQGADTQYF. The CDR3 nucleotides are TGTGCCAGCAGCTACGAACAGGGGGCTGATACGCAGTATTTT. Full variable domain (remainder filled in from reference TRBV7-8 and TRBJ2-3): GAGVSQSPRYKVAKRGQDVALRCDPISGHVSLFWYQQALGQGPEFLTYFQNEAQLDKSGLPSDRFFAERPEGSVSTLKIQRTQQEDSAVYLCASSYEQGADTQYFGPGTRLTVL.

This rearrangement joins TRBV27 to TRBJ2-5; the D call may be TRBD1 or TRBD2 (6 bases each). The CDR3 spans 15 residues. Trimming stripped 7 bases from V and 3 bases from J, with 18 bases between. Germline CDR1 MNHEY, CDR2 SMNVEV (reference sequence). Here the CDR3 DNA reads TGTGCCAGCAATCCTTCGGGGGACAACGAAGAGACCCAGTACTTC. It codes for CASNPSGDNEETQYF.

The sample holds many counts of this clonotype. J is TRBJ2-2 and V is TRBV7-8, with D maybe TRBD2 (6 bases). The V end was cut by 5 bases, the J end by 0 bases, with 16 bases between. The germline CDR1 and CDR2 sequences are SGHVS and FQNEAQ. This CDR3 region has 17 residues. CDR3 sequence (DNA): TGTGCCAGCAGCCCACTCACCGGGACTCCGAACACCGGGGAGCTGTTTTTT. It yields the protein CASSPLTGTPNTGELFF.

This chain connects TRBV7-9 to TRBJ1-3; D remains unclear. The germline CDR1 and CDR2 sequences are SEHNR and FQNEAQ (reference sequence). CDR3 size: 15 residues. Trimming removed 6 bases at V and 0 bases at J, with 12 bases between. The CDR3: CASRPPGLSGNTIYF. In DNA form, the CDR3 reads TGTGCCAGCAGGCCACCCGGGCTCTCTGGAAACACCATATATTTT.

This clonotype was seen at least ten times. This sequence joins TRBV12-3 or TRBV12-4 and TRBJ2-7; 10 bases match TRBD2. Trimming at V came to 7 bases and at J to 2 bases, leaving 5 bases not matched to a gene. CDR3 length: 14 residues. CDR3 nucleotides: TGTGCCAGCAATATAGCGGGGGGCGCCTACGAGCAGTACTTC. It codes for CASNIAGGAYEQYF.

This clonotype was detected a few times. V and J are TRBV12-3 or TRBV12-4 and TRBJ2-2; 7 nucleotides match TRBD2. Trimming removed 4 bases from V and 5 bases from J; junction bases left unmatched: 7. The CDR3 has 15 residues. The CDR3 loop is CASSYREVGTGELFF. As DNA, the CDR3 is TGTGCCAGCAGTTACCGGGAGGTCGGGACCGGGGAGCTGTTTTTT.

The rearrangement links TRBV27 to TRBJ1-5, with D uncertain. V dropped 1 base and J dropped 0 bases, with 7 bases sitting between them. The CDR3 is 15 residues long. Germline V CDR1 and CDR2: MNHEY, SMNVEV (reference sequence). CDR3 coding DNA: TGTGCCAGCAGTTTATGGGGTTATAGCAATCAGCCCCAGCATTTT. Amino acid sequence: CASSLWGYSNQPQHF.

This clonotype showed up just a few times. Germline and junction disagree at one end, which may indicate a read error. V is TRBV6-2 or TRBV6-3 and J is TRBJ1-2; D unresolved. Germline loops: CDR1 MNHEY, CDR2 SVGEGT. This CDR3 has 12 residues. Here the CDR3 DNA reads TGTGCCAGCAGTTACGGCATCTCGGTCGGGTCCTTC. Amino acids: CASSYGISVGSF.

The chain employs TRBV7-9 and TRBJ2-5, with 7 bases aligning to TRBD1. J lost 1 base, V lost 2 bases, and 7 bases had no gene match. The CDR3 consists of 16 residues. Looked up from germline, CDR1 is SEHNR and CDR2 is FQNEAQ (reference sequence). The CDR3 sequence: CASSLQGQSAQETQYF. For the CDR3, the DNA is TGTGCCAGCAGCTTACAGGGACAGAGTGCCCAAGAGACCCAGTACTTC. Complete variable domain (other parts from reference TRBV7-9 and TRBJ2-5): DTGVSQNPRHKITKRGQNVTFRCDPISEHNRLYWYRQTLGQGPEFLTYFQNEAQLEKSRLLSDRFSAERPKGSFSTLEIQRTEQGDSAMYLCASSLQGQSAQETQYFGPGTRLLVL.

The chain joins TRBV27 to TRBJ2-1, with 8 bases identical to TRBD2. Germline V gene sequence: CDR1 MNHEY, CDR2 SMNVEV (reference sequence). J gave up 2 bases and V 6 bases, and 6 bases lay outside the gene matches. This CDR3 is 15 amino acids long. The CDR3 reads CASSFSGVTYNEQFF. CDR3 nucleotides: TGTGCCAGCAGCTTTAGCGGGGTTACCTACAATGAGCAGTTCTTC.